This TCR beta chain was captured by sequencing in a study of T cell responses to AZD1222 COVID-19 vaccine. Study-wide findings and caveats: Donors were largely white British and mainly female; clonal diversity was possibly underestimated. Spike-specific TCRs gained breadth and depth after people received two AZD1222 doses.

Regarding this clone: Its antigen is not known.

CDR1 DFQATT and CDR2 SNEGSKA come from the germline V gene (reference sequence). V was pared by 3 bases and J by 6 bases, with 7 bases between. There are 11 residues in the CDR3. Sequenced by immunoSEQ multiplex PCR; TCRdb stores in-frame clones only, minus some. The sample consists of approximately 150,000 clones, 75% to 95% of them appearing once. Analyses pooled second doses at about 4 or about 12 weeks. The sequences come from peripheral blood, collected 28 days after the second AZD1222 dose. V is TRBV20-1 and J is TRBJ2-3; no clear D gene. This sequence was found in an adult who received the AZD1222 COVID-19 vaccine. CDR3 nucleotides: TGCAGTGCTAGTCGGATCGATACGCAGTATTTT. Translation: CSASRIDTQYF.